This T cell receptor beta chain was sequenced in a study of PD-1 blockade in classical Hodgkin lymphoma. Findings and limits, study-wide: Excluded were patients who started nivolumab under 1 year after ASCT, a group that had lower diversity. The baseline diversity of complete responders showed similarity to that of newly diagnosed patients. Reports indicated that newly diagnosed patients had lower baseline TCR diversity than healthy donors did.

A remark on this clone: Its antigen remains unidentified.

With no exception, relapse followed autologous stem cell transplantation in all patients, and brentuximab vedotin exposure varied. This CDR3 spans 15 amino acids. V was clipped by 6 bases and J by 8 bases, with 22 bases between them. The germline gives CDR1 MNHNS, CDR2 SASEGT. The protocol was immunoSEQ multiplex PCR, while the TCRdb copy is restricted to in-frame clones and leaves out a portion. This sample yields 150,000 or so clones, of which less than 80% are seen a single time; about 9.2% belongs to the top ten. The sequencing used peripheral blood mononuclear cells (PBMCs), collected before the second cycle of nivolumab. The chain joins TRBV6-1 to TRBJ1-2; weak D call: TRBD1 (5 bases). The receptor's source is a human donor with classical Hodgkin lymphoma. The CDR3 reads CASSALNPTAIGYTF. The CDR3 nucleotides are TGTGCCAGCAGCGCCCTAAATCCGACAGCTATCGGCTACACCTTC.